A selection of T cell receptor beta chains follows, all from one sample in a study of Ad26.COV2.S vaccination and SARS-CoV-2 variants. Measured with immunoSEQ multiplex PCR; TCRdb has only the in-frame clones, and not every one. The sample has hundreds of thousands of clones; 86% are singletons. Sequenced material: peripheral blood, taken in a trial of Ad26.COV2.S vaccine versus placebo. These receptors all come from a person between 18 and 60 years old who received the Ad26.COV2.S COVID-19 vaccine or a placebo. The CDR3 runs from the conserved cysteine through the conserved F or W. Each record gives: CDR3 DNA, CDR3 protein, D gene, J gene, V gene, clone size. A D gene is named only where the DNA matches it firmly. Size is omitted from some rows. Given values are once, few, many or a class for expanded clones.

TGTGCCAGCAGTTTATGGGGTTCACCGCAAGTGGGTCTCGCAGATACGCAGTATTTT,CASSLWGSPQVGLADTQYF,NA,TRBJ2-3,TRBV28,once
TGTGCCTGCGGACAGGGGAGGTCTGGGGCCAACGTCCTGACTTTC,CACGQGRSGANVLTF,TRBD1,TRBJ2-6,TRBV30,NA
TGTGCCAGCAGCGTAGAGGGGGAGCGCACAGATACGCAGTATTTT,CASSVEGERTDTQYF,NA,TRBJ2-3,TRBV9,NA
TGTGCCAGCTCACCCTCACAGGGCGATCGGAACACGCAGTATTTT,CASSPSQGDRNTQYF,NA,TRBJ2-3,TRBV18,NA
TGTGCCAGCAGCCGGGACTTACAGGGTGAAGCTTTCTTT,CASSRDLQGEAFF,NA,TRBJ1-1,TRBV5-4,NA
TGTGCCAGCAGCTTAGTAGGAAACACTGAAGCTTTCTTT,CASSLVGNTEAFF,NA,TRBJ1-1,TRBV7-9,few
TGTGCCTGGAAAGGAGTAGCGGGGCACAATGAGCAGTTCTTC,CAWKGVAGHNEQFF,TRBD2,TRBJ2-1,TRBV30,NA
TGTGCCAGCAGCTTCCAAATTACCTACGAGCAGTACTTC,CASSFQITYEQYF,NA,TRBJ2-7,TRBV7-2,NA
TGCGCCAGCAGCCAACTAGCGGGAGGCTGGGCCCACGAGCAGTACTTC,CASSQLAGGWAHEQYF,TRBD2,TRBJ2-7,TRBV4-3,NA
TGTGCCAGTAGTAAAAAAAGACACAATCAGCCCCAGCATTTT,CASSKKRHNQPQHF,NA,TRBJ1-5,TRBV19,NA
TGTGCCAGCAGCGCCGGACCGGCGGTAAGGAACACTGAAGCTTTCTTT,CASSAGPAVRNTEAFF,NA,TRBJ1-1,TRBV9,NA
TGTGCCAGCAGCCAACGGGGGGCCTATGGCTACACCTTC,CASSQRGAYGYTF,NA,TRBJ1-2,TRBV14,NA